These 15 T cell receptor beta chains share one sample of origin, sequenced in a study of Ad26.COV2.S vaccination and SARS-CoV-2 variants. Method: immunoSEQ multiplex PCR; TCRdb's copy keeps in-frame clones and lacks some. The data contain approximately 280,000 clones, about 90% of them singletons. The treatment: some 20 received Ad26.COV2.S at low or high dose, single or two shots; roughly 5 received placebo; per-sample allocation not given. Day 63 after the first injection of vaccine or placebo was the sampling time. The material sequenced was peripheral blood, taken in a trial of Ad26.COV2.S vaccine versus placebo. The receptor set was obtained from a person between 18 and 65 years old who received the Ad26.COV2.S COVID-19 vaccine or a placebo.

This clone was counted only a few times. The chain uses TRBV6-2 or TRBV6-3 and TRBJ1-1; no definite D call. Germline V gene data show CDR1 as MNHEY and CDR2 as SVGEGT. V lost 0 bases and J 1 base, leaving 6 bases between the germline ends. This CDR3 is built from 14 residues. The CDR3 DNA sequence: TGTGCCAGCAGTTACTCGAAGGGGAACACTGAAGCTTTCTTT. This sequence encodes CASSYSKGNTEAFF.

CDR3 sequence (DNA): TGTGCCAGTAGTGCGCAACAGGGGGGCGTAGGGCCCCAGCATTTT. As protein: CASSAQQGGVGPQHF. The J gene is TRBJ1-5, the V gene TRBV19; TRBD1 aligns across 8 bases. The CDR3 runs to 15 residues. The J segment lost 9 bases and the V segment lost 5 bases, leaving 12 bases of the junction unmatched. Germline assignment: CDR1 LNHDA and CDR2 SQIVND (reference sequence).

This chain connects TRBV5-1 to TRBJ2-5, with 9 bases fitting TRBD2. This CDR3 contains 15 residues. V was pared by 4 bases and J by 4 bases, with 8 bases of the junction left unmatched. Germline V lookup: CDR1 SGHRS, CDR2 YFSETQ. The CDR3 region is CASSIGLAPLETQYF. Here the CDR3 DNA reads TGCGCCAGCAGCATCGGACTAGCGCCATTAGAGACCCAGTACTTC.

V usage is TRBV3-1 (or the pseudogene TRBV3-2) and J usage is TRBJ1-1; D is perhaps TRBD1 (5 bases). Germline assignment: CDR1 LGHDT and CDR2 YNNKEL (reference sequence). V was clipped by 0 bases and J by 5 bases, with 13 bases between them. This CDR3 has 15 amino acids. Here the CDR3 DNA reads TGTGCCAGCAGCCAAGATTCGGGGCCAGGGACTGAAGCTTTCTTT. Its translation is CASSQDSGPGTEAFF.

This clone has only one observation. The V and J genes are TRBV7-2 and TRBJ2-2; 10 bases match TRBD2. Germline trimming cut 5 bases from V and 5 bases from J; bases unmatched to any gene: 11. CDR3 size: 17 residues. In germline, CDR1 is SGHTA, CDR2 FQGNSA. CDR3 protein: CASSGPERGGRTGELFF. CDR3 DNA sequence: TGTGCCAGCAGCGGACCCGAGCGGGGGGGCCGAACCGGGGAGCTGTTTTTT.

The rearrangement joins TRBV27 to TRBJ2-1; D remains unclear. In germline, CDR1 is MNHEY, CDR2 SMNVEV (reference sequence). The CDR3 is 14 residues long. V was clipped by 2 bases and J by 0 bases, with 5 bases between them. CDR3 DNA: TGTGCCAGCAGTTTAAAGCGCTCCTACAATGAGCAGTTCTTC. Its translation: CASSLKRSYNEQFF.

The chain is built from TRBV24-1 and TRBJ1-2; D not certain. Germline assignment: CDR1 KGHDR and CDR2 SFDVKD. V was pared by 3 bases and J by 3 bases, with 10 bases between. This CDR3 has 14 residues. The CDR3 region is CATSDRGRDYGYTF. CDR3 in DNA: TGTGCCACCAGTGATCGGGGTCGGGACTATGGCTACACCTTC.

The sample holds one count of this clone. At one end, the junction sequence differs from germline, possibly due to a read error. V is TRBV5-5 and J is TRBJ2-1; D is uncertain. The CDR3 length is 11 residues. Germline V gene sequence: CDR1 SGHKS, CDR2 YYEKEE (reference sequence). CDR3 DNA sequence: TGTGCCAGCAGCTCCAACAATGAGCAGTTCTTC. Amino acid sequence: CASSSNNEQFF.

The chain recombines TRBV19 with TRBJ1-5, with a possible D match to TRBD1 (6 bases). The CDR3 is 17 residues long. CDR1 and CDR2 from the germline V gene are LNHDA and SQIVND (reference sequence). Trimming removed 2 bases from V and 2 bases from J, with 16 bases in between. The CDR3 region is CASSILGFEGGNQPQHF. CDR3 DNA sequence: TGTGCCAGTAGTATACTAGGGTTTGAGGGGGGCAATCAGCCCCAGCATTTT. Together with reference TRBV19 and TRBJ1-5, the CDR3 gives the full variable domain: DGGITQSPKYLFRKEGQNVTLSCEQNLNHDAMYWYRQDPGQGLRLIYYSQIVNDFQKGDIAEGYSVSREKKESFPLTVTSAQKNPTAFYLCASSILGFEGGNQPQHFGDGTRLSIL.

This rearrangement joins TRBV6-1 to TRBJ2-7, with TRBD2 matching over 9 bases. The CDR3 runs to 15 residues. The V and J ends lost 6 bases and 2 bases, in that order; junction bases with no gene match: 8. Germline V gene data show CDR1 as MNHNS and CDR2 as SASEGT. The CDR3 DNA is TGTGCCAGCAGACGGGACCAGCGGGGGGCCTACGAGCAGTACTTC. Translation: CASRRDQRGAYEQYF.

In its sample, this clone was seen once. The gene calls are TRBV28 and TRBJ2-3, with a weak D call TRBD2 (5 bases). CDR3 length: 14 residues. The V gene's germline CDR1 is MDHEN and CDR2 SYDVKM. The germline V and J ends were trimmed by 7 bases and 0 bases, with 11 bases remaining between them. The CDR3: CASTPPGSTDTQYF. The CDR3 DNA is TGTGCCAGCACCCCCCCGGGGAGCACAGATACGCAGTATTTT.

The V gene is TRBV11-2, the J gene TRBJ1-6; no firm D call. Trimming shortened V by 5 bases and J by 9 bases, and 8 bases separated the two germline ends. CDR1 is SGHAT, CDR2 FQNNGV, per germline. The CDR3 loop spans 12 amino acids. CDR3 loop: CASSRNSSPLHF. For the CDR3, the DNA is TGTGCCAGCAGCCGCAATTCTTCACCCCTCCACTTT. The variable domain in full, completed from reference TRBV11-2 and TRBJ1-6, reads EAGVAQSPRYKIIEKRQSVAFWCNPISGHATLYWYQQILGQGPKLLIQFQNNGVVDDSQLPKDRFSAERLKGVDSTLKIQPAKLEDSAVYLCASSRNSSPLHFGNGTRLTVT.

The chain uses TRBV25-1 and TRBJ2-1; 8 nucleotides agree with TRBD2. Germline V CDR1 and CDR2: MGHDK, SYGVNS. The CDR3 sequence is 12 residues long. The V gene end was trimmed by 6 bases and the J gene end by 13 bases; junction bases not matched to a gene: 8. The CDR3, as DNA: TGTGCCAGCAGCGAACCGGGACTAGGTCAGTTCTTC. Residues: CASSEPGLGQFF.

The rearrangement links TRBV6-5 to TRBJ1-2, with TRBD1 matching over 8 bases. The V and J ends lost 2 bases and 4 bases, in that order; junction bases with no gene match: 6. Germline V CDR1 and CDR2: MNHEY, SVGAGI. The CDR3 sequence is 15 residues long. CDR3 protein: CASSYGRGLSYGYTF. In nucleotides, the CDR3 is TGTGCCAGCAGTTACGGCAGGGGGCTGTCCTATGGCTACACCTTC.

The J gene is TRBJ2-4, the V gene TRBV7-2; no definite D call. The germline gives CDR1 SGHTA, CDR2 FQGNSA. The CDR3 runs 13 residues. V was clipped by 1 base and J by 8 bases, with 9 bases between them. The CDR3 DNA sequence: TGTGCCAGCAGCTTAGACCCTTCGGACATTCAGTACTTC. It specifies CASSLDPSDIQYF.